This T cell receptor beta chain comes out of a study of T cells after yellow fever vaccination. Turning to the study itself: Preparation of the low-cell-number fractions used SMART-Seq v4 Ultra Low Input.

TCRdb passed the 5' RACE reads through MiXCR, listing each CDR3 protein once. Of around 360,000 distinct CDR3 sequences in the sample, about 9.9% were seen once. There are 13 residues in the CDR3. Trimming left V 3 bases short and J 4 bases short, with 10 bases between. As for this clonotype: Its antigen is unknown.

Study observations and caveats: Clonotypes shared by both compartments, CD4 and CD8, made up a small share. FACS-sorted repertoires could harbor abundant contaminating bulk-population clonotypes. Most primary-vaccination clones recurred post-booster (under 98% CD4, roughly 87% CD8).

The sample here was PBMCs, taken on the day of the first yellow fever vaccination. The chain uses TRBV12-3 or TRBV12-4 and TRBJ2-7; D unresolved. The TCR sequence derives from a man aged 18 to 29 who received the YFV17D yellow fever vaccine. CDR3 nucleotide sequence: TGTGCCAGCAGTTTTACACCAGGATACGAGCAGTACTTC. Its translation is CASSFTPGYEQYF.